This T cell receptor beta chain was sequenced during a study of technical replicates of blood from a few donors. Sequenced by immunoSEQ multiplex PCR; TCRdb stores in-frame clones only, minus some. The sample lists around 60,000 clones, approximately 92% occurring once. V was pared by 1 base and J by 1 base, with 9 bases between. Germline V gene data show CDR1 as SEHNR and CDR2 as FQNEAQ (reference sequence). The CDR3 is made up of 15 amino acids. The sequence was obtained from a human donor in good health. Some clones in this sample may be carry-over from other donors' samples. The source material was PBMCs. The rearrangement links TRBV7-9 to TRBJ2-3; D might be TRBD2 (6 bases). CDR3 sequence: CASSLGTTRTDTQYF. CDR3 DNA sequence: TGTGCCAGCAGCTTAGGGACTACCCGCACAGATACGCAGTATTTT. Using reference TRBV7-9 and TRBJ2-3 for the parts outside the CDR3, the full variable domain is DTGVSQNPRHKITKRGQNVTFRCDPISEHNRLYWYRQTLGQGPEFLTYFQNEAQLEKSRLLSDRFSAERPKGSFSTLEIQRTEQGDSAMYLCASSLGTTRTDTQYFGPGTRLTVL.